The rows below give T cell receptor beta chains drawn from one sample of a study of T cell changes during pregnancy in multiple sclerosis. This table comes from immunoSEQ multiplex PCR, and its TCRdb copy is limited to in-frame clones, with some not included. Among 45,000 to 55,000 clones listed, roughly nine tenths were seen once. The source material was peripheral blood, sampled in the first trimester of pregnancy. These receptors all come from a female donor in good health, enrolled as a control in a pregnancy study. Each CDR3 is given with its conserved first and last residue. A D gene is named only where the DNA matches it firmly.

TRBJ2-5,TRBV28,15,.,TGTGCCAGCAGGTCGGGCAGGGCAATACAAGAGACCCAGTACTTC,CASRSGRAIQETQYF
TRBJ1-1,TRBV27,15,.,TGTGCCAGCAGTCCCTGGGGCAGGGGAAACACTGAAGCTTTCTTT,CASSPWGRGNTEAFF
TRBJ2-2,TRBV10-2,14,.,TGCGCCAGCAGTGAGCCGGGCAGGGCCGGGGAGCTGTTTTTT,CASSEPGRAGELFF
TRBJ2-1,TRBV28,16,TRBD1,TGTGCCAGCAGCGCCTATCACAGGGGGCGCATGGATGAGCAGTTCTTC,CASSAYHRGRMDEQFF
TRBJ2-7,TRBV6-6,13,TRBD1,TGTGCCAGCAGTCCCGGGACAGGGTACGAGCAGTACTTC,CASSPGTGYEQYF
TRBJ2-4,TRBV7-8,14,.,TGTGCCAGCAGCTTCTCAGGGGTCAAAAACATTCAGTACTTC,CASSFSGVKNIQYF
TRBJ2-1,TRBV27,15,TRBD1,TGTGCCAGCAGTCCCGGGACAGTATCTTACAATGAGCAGTTCTTC,CASSPGTVSYNEQFF
TRBJ2-5,TRBV6-1,14,.,TGTGCCGCCTTGCGGCGCCGAGTCCAGGAGACCCAGTACTTC,CAALRRRVQETQYF
TRBJ2-7,TRBV11-1,15,TRBD1,TGTGCCAGCAGCTTAGAAAGGGGGCCCTCCTACGAGCAGTACTTC,CASSLERGPSYEQYF
TRBJ1-1,TRBV5-1,13,TRBD1,TGCGCCAGCAGCTTGAGGGACAGGTATGAGGCTTTCTTT,CASSLRDRYEAFF